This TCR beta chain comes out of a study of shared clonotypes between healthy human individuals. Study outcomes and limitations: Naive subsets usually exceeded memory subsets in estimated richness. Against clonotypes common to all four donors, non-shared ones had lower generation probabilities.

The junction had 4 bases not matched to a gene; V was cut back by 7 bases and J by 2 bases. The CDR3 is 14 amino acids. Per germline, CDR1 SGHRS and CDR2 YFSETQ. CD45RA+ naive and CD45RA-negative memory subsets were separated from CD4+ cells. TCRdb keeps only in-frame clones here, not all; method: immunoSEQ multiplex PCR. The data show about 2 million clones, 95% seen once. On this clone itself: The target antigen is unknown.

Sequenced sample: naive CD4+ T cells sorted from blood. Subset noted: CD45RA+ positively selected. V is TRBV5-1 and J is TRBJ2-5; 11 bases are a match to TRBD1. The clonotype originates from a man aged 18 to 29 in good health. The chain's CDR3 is CASGGDRGQETQYF. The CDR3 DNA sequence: TGCGCCAGCGGAGGGGACAGGGGGCAAGAGACCCAGTACTTC.